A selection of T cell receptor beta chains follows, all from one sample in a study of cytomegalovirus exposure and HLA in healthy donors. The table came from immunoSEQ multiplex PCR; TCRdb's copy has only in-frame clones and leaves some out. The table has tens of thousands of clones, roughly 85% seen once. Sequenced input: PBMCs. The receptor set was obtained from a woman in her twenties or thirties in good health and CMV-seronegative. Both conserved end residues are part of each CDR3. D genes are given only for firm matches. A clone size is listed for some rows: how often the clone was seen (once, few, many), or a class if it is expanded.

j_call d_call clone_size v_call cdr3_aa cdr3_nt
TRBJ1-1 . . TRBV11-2 CASSEDRNTEAFF TGTGCCAGCAGCGAGGACAGGAACACTGAAGCTTTCTTT
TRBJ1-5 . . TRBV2 CASSESWAREDQPQHF TGTGCCAGCAGTGAATCATGGGCCAGGGAAGACCAGCCCCAGCATTTT
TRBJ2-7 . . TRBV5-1 CASSLGASEYYEQYF TGCGCCAGCAGCTTGGGGGCTAGCGAATATTACGAGCAGTACTTC
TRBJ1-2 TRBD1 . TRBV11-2 CASSLDSTGAYGYTF TGTGCCAGCAGCTTAGATAGTACAGGGGCCTATGGCTACACCTTC
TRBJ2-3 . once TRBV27 CASSNREHSTDTQYF TGTGCCAGCAGTAACCGGGAGCACAGCACAGATACGCAGTATTTT
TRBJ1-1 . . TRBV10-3 CAISAGGTEAFF TGTGCCATAAGTGCCGGGGGCACTGAAGCTTTCTTT
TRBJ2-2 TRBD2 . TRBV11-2 CASRFAGGSNTGELFF TGTGCCAGCAGGTTTGCGGGAGGATCGAACACCGGGGAGCTGTTTTTT
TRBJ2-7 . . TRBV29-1 CSGMAGDSYEQYF TGCAGCGGGATGGCAGGGGACTCCTACGAGCAGTACTTC
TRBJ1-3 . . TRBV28 CASSLYRAGNTIYF TGTGCCAGCAGTTTATACAGGGCCGGAAACACCATATATTTT
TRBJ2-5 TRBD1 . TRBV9 CASSPRGQSQETQYF TGTGCCAGCAGCCCCAGGGGGCAGTCCCAAGAGACCCAGTACTTC
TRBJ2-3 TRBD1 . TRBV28 CASSPGQGDTDTQYF TGTGCCAGCAGTCCTGGACAGGGGGACACAGATACGCAGTATTTT
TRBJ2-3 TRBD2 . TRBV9 CASSAFQREGADTQYF TGTGCCAGCAGCGCCTTCCAGCGGGAGGGCGCAGATACGCAGTATTTT
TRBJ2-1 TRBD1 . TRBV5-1 CASSETGTGVDEQFF TGCGCCAGCAGCGAAACCGGGACAGGGGTGGATGAGCAGTTCTTC
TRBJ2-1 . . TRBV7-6 CASSPEGVGQFF TGTGCCAGCAGCCCAGAGGGCGTGGGGCAGTTCTTC
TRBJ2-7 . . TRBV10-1 CASSRTVSEQYF TGCGCCAGCAGTCGGACAGTTTCCGAGCAGTACTTC
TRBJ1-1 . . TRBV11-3 CASSSGGKNTEAFF TGTGCCAGCAGCTCCGGGGGGAAGAACACTGAAGCTTTCTTT
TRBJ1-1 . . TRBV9 CASSPGGGQENTEAFF TGTGCCAGCAGCCCGGGGGGAGGACAAGAGAACACTGAAGCTTTCTTT
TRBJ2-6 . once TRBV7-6 CASSFGNSGANVLTF TGTGCCAGCAGCTTTGGCAACTCTGGGGCCAACGTCCTGACTTTC
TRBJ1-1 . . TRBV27 CASSFRPRDTEAFF TGTGCCAGCAGTTTTCGACCCAGGGACACTGAAGCTTTCTTT
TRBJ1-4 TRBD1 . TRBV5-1 CASSIGQGREKLFF TGCGCCAGCAGCATTGGACAGGGCCGCGAAAAACTGTTTTTT
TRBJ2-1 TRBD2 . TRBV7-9 CASSLALAGAGNEQFF TGTGCCAGCAGCTTAGCACTGGCGGGAGCGGGCAATGAGCAGTTCTTC
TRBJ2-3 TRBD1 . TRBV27 CASSPQGAITDTQYF TGTGCCAGCAGTCCTCAGGGGGCGATCACAGATACGCAGTATTTT
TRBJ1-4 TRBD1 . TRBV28 CASSLPTTGGNEKLFF TGTGCCAGCAGTTTGCCAACGACAGGGGGGAATGAAAAACTGTTTTTT
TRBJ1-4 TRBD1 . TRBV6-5 CASSYSFGTGAEKLFF TGTGCCAGCAGTTACTCTTTTGGGACAGGGGCAGAAAAACTGTTTTTT
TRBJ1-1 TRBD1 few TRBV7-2 CASSPFADRGTEAFF TGTGCCAGCAGCCCTTTCGCTGACAGGGGGACTGAAGCTTTCTTT